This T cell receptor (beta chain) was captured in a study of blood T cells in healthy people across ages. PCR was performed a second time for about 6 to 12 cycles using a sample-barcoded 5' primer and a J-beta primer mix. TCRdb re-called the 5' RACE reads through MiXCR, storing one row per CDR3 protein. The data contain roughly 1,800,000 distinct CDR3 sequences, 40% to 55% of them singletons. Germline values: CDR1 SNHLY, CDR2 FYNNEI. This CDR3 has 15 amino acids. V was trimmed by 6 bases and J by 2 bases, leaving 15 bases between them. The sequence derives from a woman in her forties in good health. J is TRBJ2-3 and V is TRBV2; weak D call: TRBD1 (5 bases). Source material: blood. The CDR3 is CASRLQEAPTDTQYF. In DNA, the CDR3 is TGTGCCAGCAGGTTACAGGAAGCGCCCACAGATACGCAGTATTTT.